This section outlines one TCR beta chain sequence together with its context. The antigen is unknown. PCR amplification relied on 60 Vbeta primers (plus 13 Jbeta primers). How the authors handled the data: Per a later analysis, the number of unique TCR beta chains was about 80 million, of which some 9.9 million were shared. The protocol was immunoSEQ multiplex PCR, while the TCRdb copy is restricted to in-frame clones and leaves out a portion. For V, J and clone size, that table is used; D and trimming come from the DNA. The sample has tens of thousands of clones; 82% are singletons. This sample was taken from a study of cytomegalovirus exposure and HLA in healthy donors. After removal of 5 bases from V and 3 bases from J, the junction contained 13 bases not matched to a gene. The CDR3 extends over 16 amino acids. CDR1 SGHRS and CDR2 YFSETQ come from the germline V gene. Study-level findings and limits: Most CMV-associated TCR beta chains appeared HLA-restricted in a later analysis. The study assumed roughly uniform donor sequencing depth for presence/absence analyses. A likely sequencing artifact accounted for one observed cluster of highly shared sequence variants.

The TCR was taken from a middle-aged man in good health and CMV-seronegative. The specimen sequenced was PBMCs. The chain joins TRBV5-1 to TRBJ2-7; 8 nucleotides agree with TRBD2. DNA of the CDR3: TGCGCCAGCAGGGGGGGACTAGACCCCACCCTCTACGAGCAGTACTTC. It specifies CASRGGLDPTLYEQYF.